A selection of T cell receptor gamma chains follows, all from one sample in a study of Vδ1+ human thymocytes. TCRdb reanalyzed the multiplex PCR reads using CATT. The table lists tens of thousands of gamma-chain clones, over 20% of them singletons, with 1.9% in the top ten. The sequenced material came from Vdelta1+ gamma-delta thymocytes from the thymus. These TCRs come from a girl in the first two years of life who had congenital heart surgery. The CDR3 runs from the conserved cysteine through the conserved F or W. Clone size is stated in some rows and not others, as once, few, many or a class when expanded.

V gene,J gene,clone size,CDR3 DNA,CDR3 protein
TRGV8,TRGJ1/TRGJ2,-,TGTGCCACCTGGGCCTCACTCCCATCCGGTTATAAGAAACTCTTT,CATWASLPSGYKKLF
TRGV9,TRGJP1,few,TGTGCCTTGTGGGAGCCCACTGGTTGGTTCAAGATATTT,CALWEPTGWFKIF
TRGV9,TRGJ1/TRGJ2,-,TGTGCCTTGTGGCCCCCCCCTGGGGCATATTATTATAAGAAACTCTTT,CALWPPPGAYYYKKLF
TRGV9,TRGJP,few,TGTGCCTTGTGGGTAGATATGTTGGGCAAAAAAATCAAGGTATTT,CALWVDMLGKKIKVF
TRGV9,TRGJ1/TRGJ2,-,TGTGCCTTGTTGTGGGTTGGGAAACTCTTT,CALLWVGKLF
TRGV2,TRGJ1/TRGJ2,-,TGTGCTGGAATCAGGAGTCAGTCCAGGGAAGTATTATACTTACGCAAGCACAAGGAACAACTCTTT,CAGIRSQSREVLYLRKHKEQLF
TRGV9,TRGJ1/TRGJ2,-,TGTGCCTTGTGGGAGGTGAATAGTTATTATAAGAAACTCTTT,CALWEVNSYYKKLF
TRGV9,TRGJ1/TRGJ2,-,TGTGCCTTGTGGGAGGTGGAATTATTGGATTATAAGAAACTCTTT,CALWEVELLDYKKLF
TRGV8,TRGJ1/TRGJ2,few,TGTGCCACCTGGGATGCAGATTATAAGAAACTCTTT,CATWDADYKKLF
TRGV9,TRGJ1/TRGJ2,few,TGTGCCTTGTGGGAGGTGCAAGAAATTCGGCATCATAAGAAACTCTTT,CALWEVQEIRHHKKLF
TRGV9,TRGJ1/TRGJ2,-,TGTGCCTTGTGGGCCCTAGGGTATTATTATAAGAAACTCTTT,CALWALGYYYKKLF
TRGV4,TRGJ1/TRGJ2,-,TGTGCCACCTGGGATGGGCGGAGAAGAAGGAAACTCTTT,CATWDGRRRRKLF
TRGV4,TRGJ1/TRGJ2,few,TGTGCCACCTGGGATGGGCATGAATATTATAAGAAACTCTTT,CATWDGHEYYKKLF
TRGV9,TRGJ1/TRGJ2,-,TGTGCCTTGTGGGAGGAACGTTATTATAAGAAACTCTTT,CALWEERYYKKLF
TRGV9,TRGJP,-,TGTGCCTTGTGGCATTTTTTGGGCAAAAAAATCAAGGTATTT,CALWHFLGKKIKVF
TRGV9,TRGJ1/TRGJ2,-,TGTGCCTTGTGGTTTTATTATAAGAAACTCTTT,CALWFYYKKLF
TRGV9,TRGJ1/TRGJ2,few,TGTGCCTTGTGGGAGGAACCTAAGAAACTCTTT,CALWEEPKKLF
TRGV4,TRGJP2,few,TGTGCCACCCGATCCTCGGGAGGGATCAAGACGTTT,CATRSSGGIKTF
TRGV4,TRGJ1/TRGJ2,-,TGTGCCACCTGGGAAGGGGCCTTTAAGAAACTCTTT,CATWEGAFKKLF
TRGV2,TRGJP2,-,TGTGCCACCTGGGACGGAAATAGTAGTGATTGGACCAAGACGTTT,CATWDGNSSDWTKTF
TRGV9,TRGJP1,-,TGTGCCTTGTGGGTCTACTACACTGGTTGGTTCAAGATATTT,CALWVYYTGWFKIF
TRGV3,TRGJ1/TRGJ2,-,TGTGCCACCTGGGACGGGCCCCGGAGGGATTATAACATACTCTTT,CATWDGPRRDYNILF
TRGV2,TRGJ1/TRGJ2,-,TGTGCCACCTGGGATGATCGTTATAAGAAACTCTTT,CATWDDRYKKLF
TRGV9,TRGJP1,-,TGTGCCTTGTGGGAGGTGCACAGGACTGGTTGGTTCAAGATATTT,CALWEVHRTGWFKIF
TRGV5,TRGJ1/TRGJ2,-,TGTGCCACCTGGGACAGCCGAATTAAGAAACTCTTT,CATWDSRIKKLF
TRGV4,TRGJ1/TRGJ2,once,TGTGCCACTTGGGATGGACGGGAGGTGGAGAAACTCTTT,CATWDGREVEKLF
TRGV9,TRGJ1/TRGJ2,medium-sized,TGTGCCTTGGGGGCCCTGCAAGGGAAACTCTTT,CALGALQGKLF
TRGV3,TRGJ1/TRGJ2,-,TGTGCCACCTGGGACAGGCTCAAATTTTATTATAAGAAACTCTTT,CATWDRLKFYYKKLF
TRGV9,TRGJ1/TRGJ2,few,TGTGCCTTGTGGGAGCCTCGAGGGATGAAACTCTTT,CALWEPRGMKLF
TRGV4,TRGJP2,few,TGTGCCACCTGGGATGGGCCTCGTTATGATTGGATCAAGACGTTT,CATWDGPRYDWIKTF
TRGV4,TRGJ1/TRGJ2,-,TGTGCCACCTGGGATGGGCCCCATAAGAAACTCTTT,CATWDGPHKKLF
TRGV4,TRGJ1/TRGJ2,-,TGTGCCACCTGGACGGGGTATAAGAAACTCTTT,CATWTGYKKLF
TRGV9,TRGJ1/TRGJ2,-,TGTGCCTTGTGGGAGGGCGATTGGGGCATTAAGAAACTCTTT,CALWEGDWGIKKLF
TRGV3,TRGJ1/TRGJ2,-,TGTGCCACCTGGGACAGGCGGGAACGGGATTATAAGAAACTCTTT,CATWDRRERDYKKLF
TRGV2,TRGJ1/TRGJ2,-,TGTGCCACCTGGGACGGGCGCAAGTATAAGAAACTCTTT,CATWDGRKYKKLF
TRGV9,TRGJ1/TRGJ2,-,TGTGCCTTGTGGGGGGAGGGGAAACTCTTT,CALWGEGKLF
TRGV2,TRGJ1/TRGJ2,-,TGTGCCACCTGGGACGGCCGAAATTATTATAAGAAACTCTTT,CATWDGRNYYKKLF
TRGV2,TRGJ1/TRGJ2,few,TGTGCCACCTGGGACGGGCTTGAATATAAGAAACTCTTT,CATWDGLEYKKLF
TRGV3,TRGJ1/TRGJ2,-,TGTGCCACCTGGGACAGGCTTCAGTTTGTAAGTAAGAAACTCTTT,CATWDRLQFVSKKLF
TRGV4,TRGJ1/TRGJ2,few,TGTGCCACCTGGGATGGGTGGCGATGGCTCTTT,CATWDGWRWLF
TRGV8,TRGJ1/TRGJ2,few,TGTGCCACCTGGGTTGTGGGATATAAGAAACTCTTT,CATWVVGYKKLF
TRGV2,TRGJ1/TRGJ2,-,TGTGCCACCTGGGACGGGCCAAGAGGGTATAAGAAACTCTTT,CATWDGPRGYKKLF
TRGV3,TRGJ1/TRGJ2,once,TGTGCCACCTGGGACAGGGGGAAATTTCCGTACCCGAAACTCTTT,CATWDRGKFPYPKLF
TRGV3,TRGJ1/TRGJ2,few,TGTGCCACCTGGGACAGGCCGTGTTATTATAAGAAACTCTTT,CATWDRPCYYKKLF
TRGV3,TRGJ1/TRGJ2,-,TGTGCCACCGGTACGAATTATTATAAGAAACTCTTT,CATGTNYYKKLF
TRGV3,TRGJ1/TRGJ2,-,TGTGCCACCTGGGACAGGCTGCGTGACTATAAGAAACTCTTT,CATWDRLRDYKKLF
TRGV4,TRGJ1/TRGJ2,few,TGTGCCACCTGGGACGGGAATAAAGATTATAAGAAACTCTTT,CATWDGNKDYKKLF
TRGV2,TRGJ1/TRGJ2,-,TGTGCCACCTGGGACGGGAGCGATTATTATAAGAAACTCTTT,CATWDGSDYYKKLF
TRGV8,TRGJ1/TRGJ2,-,TGTGCCACCTGGGACCCGGGCTATTATAAGAAACTCTTT,CATWDPGYYKKLF
TRGV3,TRGJ1/TRGJ2,-,TGTGCCACCTGGGACGCCAAGAAACTCTTT,CATWDAKKLF